This T cell receptor (beta chain) was recorded in a study of memory CD8 T cells in hepatitis C reinfection. Background on the study: HCV reinfection meant a positive HCV RNA test after two negative tests at least 60 days apart.

This clone is a singleton in its sample. Time point specified: late/post reinfection, 12 to 24 weeks after detection. The sorted cells went straight to TCR sequencing with no prior in vitro expansion. The Montreal HEPCO cohort supplied donors who inject drugs. A couple of donors provided sorted CD3+ CD8+ CD45RO- naive CD8 T cells at all three reinfection time points. J was trimmed by 4 bases and V by 2 bases; bases with no gene match: 12. Germline lookup yields CDR1 SGHTA and CDR2 FQGNSA. This CDR3 spans 17 amino acids. Only in-frame clones appear in the TCRdb table, and some are missing; sequencing was by immunoSEQ multiplex PCR. In the table there are tens of thousands of clones, roughly nine tenths of which are singletons.

The source of this sequence is a young man with hepatitis C virus infection. Sequencing was performed on naive CD8+ T cells sorted from blood. The chain uses TRBV7-2 and TRBJ2-5; 8 positions match TRBD2. The CDR3 region has the DNA TGTGCCAGCAGCTTAATGCCGGGAGGGCCCGGAGGAGAGACCCAGTACTTC. Its protein product is CASSLMPGGPGGETQYF.